The 22 T cell receptor beta chains given below trace back to one sample, sequenced in a study of patients and donors after allogeneic stem cell transplantation. TCRdb re-analysed the RT-PCR reads in MiXCR, keeping a single row per CDR3 protein. The data show about a million distinct CDR3 sequences, over 15% seen once. What was sequenced was blood, either unsorted or a sorted T cell fraction (not recorded which). The receptor set was obtained from a human donor who was either an allogeneic HSCT recipient or a stem cell or donor lymphocyte infusion donor (not recorded which). It is not recorded whose cells these are; they may come from a transplant donor.

A few counts support this clonotype. V is TRBV7-2 and J is TRBJ1-6, with D possibly TRBD1 on 5 matching bases. Germline-derived CDR1 and CDR2 are SGHTA and FQGNSA. This CDR3 comprises 14 residues. V lost 1 base to trimming and J lost 10 bases, with 11 bases between them. CDR3 nucleotides: TGTGCCAGCAGCTTAGTGTTGGGGGGGTCACCCCTCCACTTT. It encodes CASSLVLGGSPLHF.

This clonotype was detected a few times. The chain employs TRBV20-1 and TRBJ1-4, with 10 bases matching TRBD1. Germline V gives CDR1 DFQATT, CDR2 SNEGSKA (reference sequence). CDR3 length: 15 residues. Trimming took 3 bases from V and 6 from J; bases not matched to a gene: 7. Here the CDR3 reads CSARATGGEDEKLFF. Here the CDR3 DNA reads TGCAGTGCTAGGGCGACAGGGGGCGAGGATGAAAAACTGTTTTTT.

This clonotype turned up a few times. The V gene is TRBV12-3 or TRBV12-4, the J gene TRBJ2-7; 7 nucleotides align to TRBD1. J gave up 3 bases and V 6 bases, and 11 bases lay outside the gene matches. The CDR3 sequence is 15 residues long. The CDR3 nucleotides are TGTGCCAGCAGCGCCGTGGCAGGGGGTATCTACGAGCAGTACTTC. Translation gives CASSAVAGGIYEQYF.

This sequence joins TRBV12-5 and TRBJ2-7, with D possibly being TRBD2 (5 bases). The CDR3 has 15 residues. Per germline, CDR1 LGHNT and CDR2 FRNRAP. With 0 bases removed from V and 2 bases from J, the gap between germline ends came to 11 bases. CDR3 in amino acids: CASGLVLGSTYEQYF. CDR3 nucleotide sequence: TGTGCTAGTGGTTTGGTACTAGGCAGTACCTACGAGCAGTACTTC.

The rearrangement links TRBV6-1 to TRBJ1-1; 7 bases are a match to TRBD1. The germline CDR1 and CDR2 sequences are MNHNS and SASEGT. V was clipped by 5 bases and J by 8 bases; unmatched bases: 8. The CDR3 loop spans 13 amino acids. The DNA for the CDR3 is TGTGCCAGCAGTAACCGACAGGGCGGCGAAGCTTTCTTT. Protein product: CASSNRQGGEAFF.

The V call is TRBV10-3, the J call TRBJ2-1; 8 bases map to TRBD2. The length of the CDR3 is 15 residues. Trimming cost V 7 bases and J 8 bases; bases outside gene matches: 13. The germline CDR1 and CDR2 sequences are ENHRY and SYGVKD. The CDR3 bases are TGTGCCATCACATCTATAGCGGGGAGGGGGGATGAGCAGTTCTTC. The encoded protein is CAITSIAGRGDEQFF.

This clonotype was counted many times. The chain is built from TRBV29-1 and TRBJ1-1, with 7 positions matching TRBD1. Unmatched junction bases numbered 6, after V lost 0 bases and J lost 5 bases. The germline V gene encodes CDR1 SQVTM and CDR2 ANQGSEA. The CDR3 extends over 14 amino acids. The CDR3 loop reads CSVEDNRGGTEAFF. The CDR3 region has the DNA TGCAGCGTTGAAGACAACAGGGGAGGAACTGAAGCTTTCTTT.

At least ten counts were recorded for this clonotype. The chain recombines TRBV29-1 with TRBJ2-1, with D unclear. The CDR3 sequence is 12 residues long. Germline CDR1 is SQVTM and CDR2 is ANQGSEA. The ends were cut back, 3 bases at V and 5 bases at J, with 8 bases in the middle. Written as DNA, the CDR3 is TGCAGCGTTGACGAGGTAAACAATGAGCAGTTCTTC. Amino acids: CSVDEVNNEQFF.

The chain has TRBV3-1 and TRBJ2-2; 9 bases line up with TRBD2. Trimming at V came to 0 bases and at J to 1 base, leaving 6 bases not matched to a gene. Germline assignment: CDR1 LGHDT and CDR2 YNNKEL (reference sequence). This CDR3 region has 18 residues. Written as DNA, the CDR3 is TGTGCCAGCAGCCAAGATAGGGCTAGCGGGATGAACACCGGGGAGCTGTTTTTT. Amino acids: CASSQDRASGMNTGELFF.

The chain uses TRBV29-1 and TRBJ1-3; no reliable D call. Germline V CDR1 and CDR2: SQVTM, ANQGSEA. Trimming took off 6 bases at V and 1 base at J, with 4 bases between the two ends. The CDR3 spans 11 residues. This CDR3 is CSVGSGNTIYF. The CDR3 DNA follows: TGCAGCGTAGGTTCTGGAAACACCATATATTTT. Variable domain in full (rest from reference TRBV29-1 and TRBJ1-3): SAVISQKPSRDICQRGTSLTIQCQVDSQVTMMFWYRQQPGQSLTLIATANQGSEATYESGFVIDKFPISRPNLTFSTLTVSNMSPEDSSIYLCSVGSGNTIYFGEGSWLTVV.

The table lists this clonotype with a few counts. The chain employs TRBV7-9 and TRBJ1-3; tentatively, D is TRBD1 (5 bases). The V gene's germline CDR1 is SEHNR and CDR2 FQNEAQ (reference sequence). CDR3 length: 16 residues. Trimming shortened V by 3 bases and J by 4 bases, and 16 bases separated the two germline ends. As DNA, the CDR3 is TGTGCCAGCAGCTTGATTGGGCCCAGGGCAGGAAACACCATATATTTT. It codes for CASSLIGPRAGNTIYF.

The chain has TRBV12-3 or TRBV12-4 and TRBJ1-5; 9 bases map to TRBD1. The CDR3 length is 16 residues. The V segment lost 4 bases and the J segment 1 base; nucleotides outside the gene matches: 5. The CDR3, as DNA: TGTGCCAGCAGTTCGGGAGACAGGGGGAGCAATCAGCCCCAGCATTTT. It codes for CASSSGDRGSNQPQHF.

A few counts support this clonotype. The chain is built from TRBV12-3 or TRBV12-4 and TRBJ2-3; D may correspond to TRBD1 or TRBD2 (5 bases each). The CDR3 runs to 13 residues. V was shortened by 5 bases and J by 6 bases, with 12 bases between the two germline ends. This CDR3 reads CASSTGDPDTQYF. CDR3 coding DNA: TGTGCCAGCAGTACCGGGGACCCGGATACGCAGTATTTT.

This clonotype was detected only a few times. The chain has TRBV27 and TRBJ1-2; 8 bases fit TRBD1. CDR3 size: 15 residues. The junction had 11 bases not matched to a gene; V was cut back by 4 bases and J by 7 bases. Germline V gene data show CDR1 as MNHEY and CDR2 as SMNVEV (reference sequence). CDR3 nucleotides: TGTGCCAGCAGTTCCCGACAGGGGAAATCCGGTGGCTACACCTTC. Protein: CASSSRQGKSGGYTF.

This clonotype was seen more than once but under ten times. V usage is TRBV5-1 and J usage is TRBJ2-5; D is unresolved. Germline CDR1 SGHRS, CDR2 YFSETQ. Trimming took off 4 bases at V and 4 bases at J, with 11 bases between the two ends. This CDR3 has 13 amino acids. The CDR3 nucleotides read TGCGCCAGCAGCCCACTCATATCAGAGACCCAGTACTTC. Amino acid sequence: CASSPLISETQYF.

This chain joins TRBV28 and TRBJ1-2, with D tentatively TRBD1 (6 bases). The CDR3 contains 13 residues. CDR1 is MDHEN and CDR2 is SYDVKM in the germline V gene. V shed 7 bases and J shed 7 bases, with 16 bases lying between them. The CDR3 sequence: CASTLEGGSGYTF. DNA of the CDR3: TGTGCCAGCACTCTGGAGGGGGGGAGTGGCTACACCTTC.

CDR3: CASRRTGGIGKLFF. The CDR3 bases are TGTGCCAGCAGAAGGACAGGGGGAATCGGGAAACTGTTTTTT. The chain has TRBV2 and TRBJ1-4; TRBD1 aligns across 10 bases. The CDR3 length is 14 residues. The V gene end was trimmed by 6 bases and the J gene end by 11 bases; junction bases not matched to a gene: 9. From germline, CDR1 is SNHLY and CDR2 FYNNEI.

This chain joins TRBV7-2 and TRBJ1-2, with 10 bases identical to TRBD1. The CDR3 spans 15 residues. Germline lookup yields CDR1 SGHTA and CDR2 FQGNSA. J lost 3 bases, V lost 4 bases, and 5 bases had no gene match. As DNA, the CDR3 is TGTGCCAGCAGCTCCTGGGACAGGGGAGACTATGGCTACACCTTC. Translating gives CASSSWDRGDYGYTF.

This clonotype was seen repeatedly, ten times or more. V and J are TRBV7-2 and TRBJ2-2; D not certain. CDR3 size: 14 residues. Deletions cut 5 bases from V and 5 bases from J, with 12 bases between. From germline, CDR1 is SGHTA and CDR2 FQGNSA. The CDR3 loop reads CASSLHRVTGELFF. In DNA form, the CDR3 reads TGTGCCAGCAGCCTGCACCGGGTTACCGGGGAGCTGTTTTTT. Supplemented by reference TRBV7-2 and TRBJ2-2, the full variable domain reads GAGVSQSPSNKVTEKGKDVELRCDPISGHTALYWYRQSLGQGLEFLIYFQGNSAPDKSGLPSDRFSAERTGGSVSTLTIQRTQQEDSAVYLCASSLHRVTGELFFGEGSRLTVL.

The rearrangement uses TRBV6-1 and TRBJ1-4, with 9 bases fitting TRBD1. Germline trimming cut 6 bases from V and 8 bases from J; bases unmatched to any gene: 10. CDR3 size: 15 residues. In germline, CDR1 is MNHNS, CDR2 SASEGT. CDR3 sequence (DNA): TGTGCCAGCAGGAACGTGGACAGGGGTGGAGAAAAACTGTTTTTT. It yields the protein CASRNVDRGGEKLFF.

The V call is TRBV20-1, the J call TRBJ2-7; D unresolved. Germline CDR1 DFQATT, CDR2 SNEGSKA (reference sequence). The CDR3 contains 14 residues. The CDR3 protein is CSIHGRESSYEQYF. CDR3 in DNA: TGCAGCATTCACGGGCGAGAGAGCTCCTACGAGCAGTACTTC.

This clonotype came up a few times. CDR3 region: CASSVGPTNHEQYF. The CDR3 DNA follows: TGTGCCAGCAGCGTGGGGCCGACTAACCACGAGCAGTACTTC. This sequence joins TRBV9 and TRBJ2-7; D is tentatively TRBD1 or TRBD2 (5 bases each). CDR3 length: 14 amino acids. The germline V gene has CDR1 SGDLS and CDR2 YYNGEE. Trimming left V 2 bases short and J 5 bases short, with 14 bases between.